This T cell receptor (beta chain) derives from a study of human T cells and chemical hapten exposure (dated by TCRdb to the early 2020s). With respect to the entire study: For sensitization, 2% DPC in acetone was applied to a roughly 2 cm by roughly 2 cm area of upper inner arm skin. Blood samples were taken from patients before sensitization (week 0) and then at 2, 6 and about 24 weeks after DPC sensitization. Patch testing was done on the upper back using Finn chambers containing 0.01% DPC, and results were scored after 6 days according to International Contact Dermatitis Research Group standards. This study followed changes in the peripheral blood TCR repertoire in vivo during primary and secondary sensitization of alopecia patients to the hapten diphenylcyclopropenone (DPC). Throughout the roughly 25-week study period, patients were also given weekly therapeutic DPC doses on the scalp. The libraries were sequenced as a pool, and the TCR yield per sample differed mostly because of small variations in library volumes within the pool. Around 30 alopecia patients provided blood for TCR sequencing at one to four time points (pre-sensitization, 2, 6 and 24 weeks). The mostly female patient cohort included alopecia areata with under or over 50% scalp involvement, alopecia totalis and alopecia universalis. Results the study describes overall, beyond this receptor: After repeated subsampling, the strength of the expansion versus patch-test correlation and the threshold at which it became significant changed. Because all patients had alopecia, a presumed autoimmune disease, the immune response of the patients might differ from that of healthy individuals. DPC sensitization did not change how many TCRs were above 1 in 1000 frequency, and no evidence was found of alterations in global repertoire structure. Patch test score correlated positively with the number of PT1 expanded TCRs, reaching significance at thresholds 8, 16 and 32 but not at 4. Compared with pre-sensitization or healthy control sets, expanded TCRs formed significantly more large CDR3 similarity clusters, which is consistent with antigen-driven responses.

Library construction relied on RACE. The instrument given in TCRdb is NextSeq 500. During library preparation, unique molecular identifiers were attached to individual cDNA molecules so that TCRs could be counted quantitatively and reproducibly. From each blood RNA sample, both TCR alpha and TCR beta chains were sequenced. On the study's bioinformatics: The median number of TCRs per sample was 85,000 to 100,000, ranging from about 20,000 to 750,000. The Decombinator software suite was used to annotate V, J and CDR3 in the TCR reads. To make PS versus PT1 abundance plots, every sample was subsampled to the same number of TCRs (28,000). TCRs were defined as expanded if absent before sensitization and observed at least eight times at the 2-week time point. In-frame beta chains were kept once TCRdb had trimmed the public reads at Q25 with fastp and called clones with MiXCR. Rows with one shared CDR3 protein collapse into an entry with the most common genes and DNA. TCRdb, rather than the study authors, made the V and J calls. This sample lists under 450,000 distinct CDR3 sequences; roughly 6% were detected once. The ten top clones hold under 7% of the sample.

This clonotype was counted many times. Its antigen specificity is not known. Per-base quality was not reported, and no clone a single base away is much larger than it. The CDR3 goes from the cysteine to the phenylalanine over 17 residues. The kept DNA is CDR3 alone, 51 bases in frame from the first base. Trimming at the junction amounts to 7 bases on V and 2 bases on J, and the germline ends lie 23 bases apart. The germline V gene specifies MNHEY as CDR1 and SVGEGT as CDR2. The sample's time point label is to be understood as: patch test 2, 6 weeks after DPC sensitization. What the treatment or condition label conveys for this sample: therapeutic diphenylcyclopropenone sensitization with weekly scalp DPC. Blood at each patch-test visit was drawn before the patch test was applied. Eligible patients were aged 18 to 70, diagnosed with alopecia, deemed suitable for DPC therapy, and excluded if pregnant. Total RNA was isolated from unfractionated whole blood collected in Tempus Blood RNA tubes.

The sequence links TRBV6-2 or TRBV6-3 to TRBJ1-2; no confident D gene assignment can be made. This TCR came from a woman aged 18-29 years with alopecia areata. Some clones in this sample may be carry-over from other donors' samples. This sample comprised whole blood, obtained in connection with sensitization to the hapten diphenylcyclopropenone (DPC). This receptor has the CDR3 CASNNPVRGGRNYGYTF. Read as DNA, the sequence is TGTGCCAGCAACAACCCGGTTCGCGGAGGGAGAAACTATGGCTACACCTTC.